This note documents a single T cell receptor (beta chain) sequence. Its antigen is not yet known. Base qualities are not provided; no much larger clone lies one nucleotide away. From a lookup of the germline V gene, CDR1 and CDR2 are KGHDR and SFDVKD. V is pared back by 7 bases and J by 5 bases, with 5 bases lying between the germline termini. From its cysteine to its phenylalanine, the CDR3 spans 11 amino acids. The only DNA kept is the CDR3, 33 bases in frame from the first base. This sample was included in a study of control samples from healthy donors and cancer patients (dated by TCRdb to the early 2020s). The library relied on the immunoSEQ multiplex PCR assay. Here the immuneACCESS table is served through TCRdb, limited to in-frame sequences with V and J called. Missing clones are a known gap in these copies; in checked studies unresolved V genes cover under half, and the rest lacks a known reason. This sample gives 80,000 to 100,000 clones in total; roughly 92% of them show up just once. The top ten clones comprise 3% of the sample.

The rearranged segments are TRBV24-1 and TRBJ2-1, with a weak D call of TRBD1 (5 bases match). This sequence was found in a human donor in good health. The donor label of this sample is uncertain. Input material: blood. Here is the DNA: TGTGCCACCAGGGACAACAATGAGCAGTTCTTC. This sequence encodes CATRDNNEQFF.